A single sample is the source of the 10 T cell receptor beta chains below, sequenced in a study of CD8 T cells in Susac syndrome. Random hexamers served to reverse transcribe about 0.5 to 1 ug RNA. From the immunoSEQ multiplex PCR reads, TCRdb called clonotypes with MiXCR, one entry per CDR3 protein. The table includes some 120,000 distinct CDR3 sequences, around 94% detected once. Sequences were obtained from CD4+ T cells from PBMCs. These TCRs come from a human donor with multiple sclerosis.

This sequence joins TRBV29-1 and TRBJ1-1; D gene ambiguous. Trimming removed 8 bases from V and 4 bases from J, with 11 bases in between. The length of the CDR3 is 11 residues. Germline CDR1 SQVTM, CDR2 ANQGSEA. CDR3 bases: TGCAGCTCCGGGGAGGGCACTGAAGCTTTCTTT. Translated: CSSGEGTEAFF.

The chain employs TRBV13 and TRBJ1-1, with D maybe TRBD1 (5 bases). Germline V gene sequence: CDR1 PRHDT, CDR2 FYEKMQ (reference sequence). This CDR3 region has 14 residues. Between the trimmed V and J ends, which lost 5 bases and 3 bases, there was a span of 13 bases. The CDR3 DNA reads TGTGCCAGCAGCCCCAAGGGGCTTTACACTGAAGCTTTCTTT. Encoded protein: CASSPKGLYTEAFF.

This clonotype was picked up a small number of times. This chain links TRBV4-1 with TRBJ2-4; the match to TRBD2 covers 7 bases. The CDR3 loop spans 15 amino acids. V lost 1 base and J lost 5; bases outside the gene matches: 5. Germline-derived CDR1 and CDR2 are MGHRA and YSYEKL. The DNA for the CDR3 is TGCGCCAGCAGCCAAGGCGGGAGTGGCGAAAACATTCAGTACTTC. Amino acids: CASSQGGSGENIQYF.

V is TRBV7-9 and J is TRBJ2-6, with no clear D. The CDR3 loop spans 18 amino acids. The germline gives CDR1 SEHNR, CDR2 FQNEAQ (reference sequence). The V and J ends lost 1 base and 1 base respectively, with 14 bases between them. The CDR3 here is CASSLEASAASGANVLTF. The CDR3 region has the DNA TGTGCCAGCAGCTTAGAGGCCAGTGCCGCGTCTGGGGCCAACGTCCTGACTTTC.

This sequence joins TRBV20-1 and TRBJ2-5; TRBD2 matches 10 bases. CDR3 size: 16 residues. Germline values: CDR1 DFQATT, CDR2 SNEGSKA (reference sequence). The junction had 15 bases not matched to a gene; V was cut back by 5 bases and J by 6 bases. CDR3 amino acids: CSARFLLAGAEQTQYF. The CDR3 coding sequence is TGCAGTGCTCGATTCCTCCTAGCGGGAGCAGAGCAGACCCAGTACTTC.

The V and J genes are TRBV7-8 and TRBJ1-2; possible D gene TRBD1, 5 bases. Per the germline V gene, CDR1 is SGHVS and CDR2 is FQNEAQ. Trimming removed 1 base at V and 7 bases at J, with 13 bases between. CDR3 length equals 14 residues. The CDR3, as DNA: TGTGCCAGCAGCTTAGACGTGGGGGGAAGTGGCTACACCTTC. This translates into CASSLDVGGSGYTF.

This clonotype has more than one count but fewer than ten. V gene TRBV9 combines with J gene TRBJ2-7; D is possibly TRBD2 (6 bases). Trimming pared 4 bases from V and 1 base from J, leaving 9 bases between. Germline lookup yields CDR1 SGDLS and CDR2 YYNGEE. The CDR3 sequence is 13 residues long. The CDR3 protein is CASSPGGSYEQYF. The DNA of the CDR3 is TGTGCCAGCAGCCCCGGGGGTTCCTACGAGCAGTACTTC.

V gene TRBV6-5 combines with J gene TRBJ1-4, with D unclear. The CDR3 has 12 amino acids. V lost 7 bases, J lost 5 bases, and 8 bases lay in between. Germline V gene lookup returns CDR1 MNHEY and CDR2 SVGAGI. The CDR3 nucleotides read TGTGCCAGCAAACAGAGGAATGAAAAACTGTTTTTT. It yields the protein CASKQRNEKLFF.

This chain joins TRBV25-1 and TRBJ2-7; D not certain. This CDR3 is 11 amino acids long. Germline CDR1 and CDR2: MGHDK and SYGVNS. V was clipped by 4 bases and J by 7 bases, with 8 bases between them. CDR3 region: CASSVRAEQYF. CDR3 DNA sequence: TGTGCCAGCAGTGTCCGTGCGGAGCAGTACTTC.

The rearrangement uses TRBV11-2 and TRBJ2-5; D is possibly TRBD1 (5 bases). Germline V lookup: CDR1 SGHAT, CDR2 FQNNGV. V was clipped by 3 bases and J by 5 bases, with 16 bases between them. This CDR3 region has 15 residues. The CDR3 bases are TGTGCCAGCAGCTTGGGGCCAGTCCCTGGGGAGACCCAGTACTTC. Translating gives CASSLGPVPGETQYF.